The 25 T cell receptor beta chains given below trace back to one sample, sequenced in a study of technical replicates of blood from several donors. Generated by immunoSEQ multiplex PCR, the TCRdb table keeps only in-frame clones and is missing some. The table lists about 80,000 clones, 96% of them singletons. The material sequenced was T cells isolated from PBMCs. The source is a human donor in good health.

This rearrangement joins TRBV30 to TRBJ2-1, with 10 bases that match TRBD1. This CDR3 contains 14 residues. The V and J ends lost 7 bases and 6 bases, in that order; junction bases with no gene match: 9. CDR1 and CDR2 (germline): GTSNPN, SVGIG (reference sequence). CDR3: CAYRRTGGGNEQFF. As DNA, the CDR3 is TGTGCCTACCGCAGGACAGGGGGAGGCAATGAGCAGTTCTTC.

This chain joins TRBV9 and TRBJ2-7; TRBD2 matches at 7 bases. The length of the CDR3 is 15 residues. Germline CDR1 and CDR2: SGDLS and YYNGEE. With 0 bases clipped from V and 5 bases from J, the junction kept 8 bases outside the gene matches. This CDR3 is CASSVGGGRGNEQYF. For the CDR3, the DNA is TGTGCCAGCAGCGTAGGGGGGGGGAGAGGGAACGAGCAGTACTTC. Looking up the rest from reference TRBV9 and TRBJ2-7 gives the full variable domain: DSGVTQTPKHLITATGQRVTLRCSPRSGDLSVYWYQQSLDQGLQFLIQYYNGEERAKGNILERFSAQQFPDLHSELNLSSLELGDSALYFCASSVGGGRGNEQYFGPGTRLTVT.

This chain joins TRBV2 and TRBJ1-2; possibly TRBD1 for D (5 bases). Trimming took off 4 bases at V and 7 bases at J, with 16 bases between the two ends. CDR1 is SNHLY, CDR2 FYNNEI, per germline. The CDR3 totals 14 residues. CDR3 region: CASSGTLGVGGYTF. As DNA, the CDR3 is TGTGCCAGCAGTGGAACCTTAGGGGTCGGTGGCTACACCTTC.

The chain joins TRBV4-2 to TRBJ1-5; perhaps TRBD1 as D (6 bases). V lost 3 bases and J lost 1, with 10 bases in between. The germline V gene encodes CDR1 LGHNA and CDR2 YNFKEQ. This CDR3 region has 15 residues. This chain's CDR3 is CASSQEGGSNQPQHF. CDR3 DNA sequence: TGTGCCAGCAGCCAGGAAGGGGGAAGCAATCAGCCCCAGCATTTT.

The chain employs TRBV6-5 and TRBJ1-2, with D perhaps matching TRBD1 (6 bases). The V and J ends lost 6 bases and 7 bases respectively, with 9 bases between them. Germline-derived CDR1 and CDR2 are MNHEY and SVGAGI. This CDR3 has 11 residues. The CDR3 is CASRDSFGYTF. For the CDR3, the DNA is TGTGCCAGCAGGGACAGCTTTGGCTACACCTTC.

The CDR3 DNA sequence: TGTGCCAGCAGTCCCCTACTACCTAGCTCCTACAATGAGCAGTTCTTC. It is translated as CASSPLLPSSYNEQFF. This sequence joins TRBV27 and TRBJ2-1, with unresolved D. Germline V lookup: CDR1 MNHEY, CDR2 SMNVEV (reference sequence). V lost 5 bases, J lost 0 bases, and 14 bases lay in between. The CDR3 consists of 16 residues.

V is TRBV7-9 and J is TRBJ1-1; the match to TRBD1 covers 9 bases. The CDR3 runs 14 residues. J was trimmed by 5 bases and V by 5 bases; bases with no gene match: 6. CDR1 is SEHNR and CDR2 is FQNEAQ in the germline V gene (reference sequence). The CDR3 DNA follows: TGTGCCAGCAGCCCGACAGGGGGAATTACTGAAGCTTTCTTT. It yields the protein CASSPTGGITEAFF.

This chain joins TRBV7-3 and TRBJ2-2; perhaps TRBD1 as D (6 bases). The V end was cut by 5 bases, the J end by 2 bases, with 12 bases between. This CDR3 is built from 15 residues. Germline CDR1 reads SGHTA; CDR2 reads FQGTGA. Here the CDR3 DNA reads TGTGCCAGCAGCCTAGGGGGAGTTAACACCGGGGAGCTGTTTTTT. Translating it yields CASSLGGVNTGELFF.

The chain joins TRBV5-1 to TRBJ2-2; D remains ambiguous. Germline CDR1 and CDR2: SGHRS and YFSETQ. V was clipped by 5 bases and J by 6 bases, with 11 bases between them. The CDR3 sequence is 13 residues long. This CDR3 is CASSPESAGELFF. The CDR3 nucleotides are TGCGCCAGCAGTCCGGAAAGCGCCGGGGAGCTGTTTTTT.

The chain couples TRBV2 to TRBJ1-5, with a tentative D call TRBD1 (5 bases). The germline V gene has CDR1 SNHLY and CDR2 FYNNEI. The V end lost 7 bases, the J end lost 2 bases, and 18 bases lay between the germline ends. CDR3 length equals 16 residues. This CDR3 reads CASTLGPGGGNQPQHF. In nucleotides, the CDR3 is TGTGCCAGCACCCTAGGTCCGGGGGGAGGCAATCAGCCCCAGCATTTT.

The table lists this clone with a count of one. This rearrangement joins TRBV7-3 to TRBJ2-3; 8 bases align to TRBD1. The V and J ends lost 5 bases and 5 bases, in that order; junction bases with no gene match: 3. The CDR3 consists of 13 residues. CDR1 SGHTA and CDR2 FQGTGA come from the germline V gene. CDR3 residues: CASSDRGLDTQYF. Here the CDR3 DNA reads TGTGCCAGCAGCGACAGGGGTTTAGATACGCAGTATTTT.

The J gene is TRBJ2-6, the V gene TRBV9; D ambiguous. There are 13 residues in the CDR3. Germline-derived CDR1 and CDR2 are SGDLS and YYNGEE. The V end lost 6 bases, the J end lost 2 bases, and 6 bases lay between the germline ends. The CDR3 loop is CASKRTGANVLTF. The CDR3 coding sequence is TGTGCCAGCAAGAGGACTGGGGCCAACGTCCTGACTTTC.

This rearrangement joins TRBV5-6 to TRBJ1-1, with unresolved D. This CDR3 spans 13 amino acids. Germline V gene lookup returns CDR1 SGHDT and CDR2 YYEEEE. V was trimmed by 1 base and J by 1 base, leaving 5 bases between them. The CDR3 nucleotides read TGTGCCAGCAGCTTGACAAGGAACACTGAAGCTTTCTTT. It translates to CASSLTRNTEAFF. The variable domain in full, completed from reference TRBV5-6 and TRBJ1-1, reads DAGVTQSPTHLIKTRGQQVTLRCSPKSGHDTVSWYQQALGQGPQFIFQYYEEEERQRGNFPDRFSGHQFPNYSSELNVNALLLGDSALYLCASSLTRNTEAFFGQGTRLTVV.

This clone showed up just once. This chain uses TRBV7-3 with TRBJ2-3, with TRBD1 matching over 7 bases. The CDR3 extends over 15 amino acids. CDR1 SGHTA and CDR2 FQGTGA come from the germline V gene. V dropped 4 bases and J dropped 1; count of bases not matched to a gene: 5. CDR3 residues: CASSSSGTGTDTQYF. The CDR3 coding sequence is TGTGCCAGCAGCTCGTCCGGGACAGGCACAGATACGCAGTATTTT.

J is TRBJ2-7 and V is TRBV6-6; TRBD2 matches 10 bases. Germline V gene sequence: CDR1 MNHNY, CDR2 SVGAGI (reference sequence). The CDR3 covers 15 residues. V was pared by 7 bases and J by 2 bases, with 8 bases of the junction left unmatched. In nucleotides, the CDR3 is TGTGCCAGCAACCGGAATCTAGCGGGAGCCTACGAGCAGTACTTC. The encoded protein is CASNRNLAGAYEQYF.

The genes are TRBV4-1 and TRBJ2-7; 9 nucleotides match TRBD1. The CDR3 is 15 residues long. V lost 1 base and J lost 1; bases outside the gene matches: 2. Germline loops: CDR1 MGHRA, CDR2 YSYEKL. The CDR3 spells CASSQVQGASYEQYF. In DNA form, the CDR3 reads TGCGCCAGCAGCCAAGTACAGGGGGCTTCCTACGAGCAGTACTTC.

The chain recombines TRBV30 with TRBJ1-3; D not certain. Germline V gene lookup returns CDR1 GTSNPN and CDR2 SVGIG (reference sequence). V was shortened by 2 bases and J by 9 bases, with 8 bases between the two germline ends. This CDR3 spans 11 amino acids. The CDR3 loop is CAWSSGGTIYF. The CDR3 nucleotides read TGTGCCTGGAGTTCCGGAGGCACCATATATTTT. Complete variable domain (other parts from reference TRBV30 and TRBJ1-3): SQTIHQWPATLVQPVGSPLSLECTVEGTSNPNLYWYRQAAGRGLQLLFYSVGIGQISSEVPQNLSASRPQDRQFILSSKKLLLSDSGFYLCAWSSGGTIYFGEGSWLTVV.

The V and J genes are TRBV11-2 and TRBJ2-3; weak D call: TRBD2 (5 bases). This CDR3 comprises 15 residues. The V end lost 0 bases, the J end lost 6 bases, and 13 bases lay between the germline ends. The germline gives CDR1 SGHAT, CDR2 FQNNGV. The CDR3 DNA sequence: TGTGCCAGCAGCTTAGATGACATACTAGGGGATACGCAGTATTTT. Translating gives CASSLDDILGDTQYF.

The chain employs TRBV19 and TRBJ1-1; a possible D gene is TRBD1 (6 bases). V was shortened by 3 bases and J by 0 bases, with 11 bases between the two germline ends. Germline V CDR1 and CDR2: LNHDA, SQIVND (reference sequence). The CDR3 length is 15 residues. As DNA, the CDR3 is TGTGCCAGTAGTATTCAACAGGGCTTGAACACTGAAGCTTTCTTT. Protein product: CASSIQQGLNTEAFF.

The CDR3 nucleotides are TGTGCCACCTGGGACAGGAACACTGAAGCTTTCTTT. This gives the protein CATWDRNTEAFF. V usage is TRBV2 and J usage is TRBJ1-1; 7 bases fit TRBD1. J lost 1 base, V lost 10 bases, and 3 bases had no gene match. CDR3 length equals 12 residues. Germline-derived CDR1 and CDR2 are SNHLY and FYNNEI.

This chain joins TRBV7-9 and TRBJ1-2, with D hard to call. Germline values: CDR1 SEHNR, CDR2 FQNEAQ (reference sequence). This CDR3 is built from 13 residues. Trimming removed 1 base from V and 4 bases from J, with 7 bases in between. CDR3: CASSLVGSYGYTF. The CDR3 DNA reads as TGTGCCAGCAGCTTAGTCGGTTCCTATGGCTACACCTTC.

V is TRBV5-4 and J is TRBJ1-1; D not certain. V gave up 4 bases and J gave up 3 bases, with 10 bases separating them. The CDR3 consists of 13 residues. Germline V gene sequence: CDR1 SGHNT, CDR2 YYREEE (reference sequence). CDR3 region: CASSRIGDTEAFF. The CDR3 DNA reads TGTGCCAGCAGCCGAATCGGAGACACTGAAGCTTTCTTT.

The chain couples TRBV6-1 to TRBJ2-3; 7 nucleotides align to TRBD2. This CDR3 contains 15 residues. Germline-derived CDR1 and CDR2 are MNHNS and SASEGT. V lost 4 bases to trimming and J lost 4 bases; unmatched junction nucleotides: 8. CDR3: CASSGSEGGPDTQYF. The CDR3 nucleotides read TGTGCCAGCAGTGGAAGTGAGGGAGGGCCAGATACGCAGTATTTT.

The chain is built from TRBV7-2 and TRBJ1-4, with TRBD1 as a possible D gene (5 bases). V dropped 6 bases and J dropped 7 bases, with 21 bases sitting between them. The CDR3 is made up of 16 amino acids. CDR1 and CDR2 from the germline V gene are SGHTA and FQGNSA. The DNA of the CDR3 is TGTGCCAGCAGTCCCTCGCCGGGACTCCTTACTGAAAAACTGTTTTTT. Amino acid sequence: CASSPSPGLLTEKLFF.

The genes are TRBV5-6 and TRBJ1-5; no clear D. CDR3 length equals 14 residues. Trimming left V 4 bases short and J 4 bases short, with 12 bases between. The germline V gene encodes CDR1 SGHDT and CDR2 YYEEEE. The CDR3 DNA is TGTGCCAGCAGCCACCAAGGGAGGAATCAGCCCCAGCATTTT. Its translation is CASSHQGRNQPQHF.